The rows below give T cell receptor beta chains drawn from one sample of a study of blood T cell repertoires in COVID-19. Sequencing was performed with immunoSEQ multiplex PCR; in TCRdb, only in-frame clones are kept and a portion is missing. The sample carries around 100,000 clones, around 83% recorded once. Sequencing was carried out using peripheral blood. These receptors were taken from a man between 70 and 80 years old with active or convalescent COVID-19. The CDR3 runs from the conserved cysteine through the conserved F or W. The order of the fields is clone size, J gene, D gene, V gene, CDR3 DNA, CDR3 protein. A D gene is named only where the DNA matches it firmly. Clone size is not always given. Where it is, it says once, few, many or a class for expanded clones.

>-|TRBJ1-4|TRBD1|TRBV28
TGTGCCAGCAGTTTCAGGCAGGGGGTTAAGGAGGAAAAACTGTTTTTT
CASSFRQGVKEEKLFF
>-|TRBJ2-2|TRBD1|TRBV6-2/TRBV6-3
TGTGCCAGCAGTTTATCGGACAGGGGGATACTGAACACCGGGGAGCTGTTTTTT
CASSLSDRGILNTGELFF
>few|TRBJ1-2|TRBD1|TRBV13
TGTGCCAGCAGCTTAGGGAGTAACAGGGGTTACGGCTACACCTTC
CASSLGSNRGYGYTF
>once|TRBJ1-4|-|TRBV3-1/TRBV3-2
TGTGCCAGCAGCCAAGAGGTTAGCAAGGCTCTTTATCGGGGTGAAAAACTGTTTTTT
CASSQEVSKALYRGEKLFF
>few|TRBJ1-6|TRBD1|TRBV9
TGTGCCAGCAGCGCAACTGGGACAGTTACCAATTCACCCCTCCACTTT
CASSATGTVTNSPLHF
>-|TRBJ1-6|-|TRBV6-5
TGTGCCAGCAGTTACAGTACAGGGCAGGTTTCACCCCTCCACTTT
CASSYSTGQVSPLHF
>once|TRBJ2-7|-|TRBV7-9
TGTGCCAGCACCTCGAGCGACTACGAGCAGTACTTC
CASTSSDYEQYF
>-|TRBJ1-5|-|TRBV20-1
TGCAGTGCTAGTCCCACCGGGACATCCCGTCAGCCCCAGCATTTT
CSASPTGTSRQPQHF
>few|TRBJ1-5|TRBD1|TRBV2
TGTGGCAGCAGTGGGACAGGGGGGAATCAGCCCCAGCATTTT
CGSSGTGGNQPQHF
>-|TRBJ1-3|-|TRBV5-1
TGCGCCAGCAGCTTGGGGCCCAACTCTGGAAACACCATATATTTT
CASSLGPNSGNTIYF
>-|TRBJ2-5|TRBD2|TRBV7-6
TGTGCCAGCAGCCTGAGACTAGCGGGGGTTGAGACCCAGTACTTC
CASSLRLAGVETQYF
>-|TRBJ2-1|TRBD1|TRBV20-1
TGCAGTGCTAGTTCCGTGGGGACAGGAGGTAGTGAGCAGTTCTTC
CSASSVGTGGSEQFF
>few|TRBJ1-5|TRBD1|TRBV28
TGTGCCAGCAGGAAAACAGGGGATAATCAGCCCCAGCATTTT
CASRKTGDNQPQHF
>-|TRBJ2-7|-|TRBV28
TGTGCCAGCAGCCCCACACCCGGGACATCGGCCAACGAGCAGTACTTC
CASSPTPGTSANEQYF
>-|TRBJ2-2|-|TRBV11-3
TGTGCCAGCAGCTTAAGGGGCTCGAACACCGGGGAGCTGTTTTTT
CASSLRGSNTGELFF
>-|TRBJ2-1|TRBD1|TRBV5-1
TGCGCCAGCAGCTTGACGGTCAAGAAGGGTCGCAGGGGGTACAATGAGCAGTTCTTC
CASSLTVKKGRRGYNEQFF
>-|TRBJ2-6|-|TRBV3-1/TRBV3-2
TGTGCCAGCAGCCAAATCGGTGGGGCCAACGTCCTGACTTTC
CASSQIGGANVLTF
>-|TRBJ2-1|-|TRBV5-1
TGCGCCAGCAGCTCACAGGGTCATGCCTACAATGAGCAGTTCTTC
CASSSQGHAYNEQFF
>-|TRBJ2-2|-|TRBV4-1
TGCGCCAGCAGGCAAGGAGCATCCACCGGGGAGCTGTTTTTT
CASRQGASTGELFF
>-|TRBJ1-1|TRBD1|TRBV7-3
TGTGCCAGCAGCCCAGGGGGCAACACTGAAGCTTTCTTT
CASSPGGNTEAFF
>few|TRBJ1-2|-|TRBV29-1
TGCAGCGTTGCCAGGGGCCCCTATGGCTACACCTTC
CSVARGPYGYTF
>-|TRBJ1-1|-|TRBV11-2
TGTGCCAGCAGCTTAGACCTTTTGCAGCGGGACCACACTGAAGCTTTCTTT
CASSLDLLQRDHTEAFF
>-|TRBJ2-4|-|TRBV28
TGTGCCAGCAGACCCCAGGGAGGACTAGCCAAAAACATTCAGTACTTC
CASRPQGGLAKNIQYF
>-|TRBJ2-2|TRBD2|TRBV3-1/TRBV3-2
TGTGCCAGCAGCCAAGAATTGTTAGCGGGGAACACCGGGGAGCTGTTTTTT
CASSQELLAGNTGELFF
>-|TRBJ2-1|-|TRBV20-1
TGCAGTGCTAGTAACCCTCGCAGCTCCTACAATGAGCAGTTCTTC
CSASNPRSSYNEQFF
>-|TRBJ1-5|-|TRBV3-1/TRBV3-2
TGTGCCAGCAGCCAAACCCCGACAGTGCAACCCCAGCATTTT
CASSQTPTVQPQHF
>-|TRBJ1-3|-|TRBV7-6
TGTGCCAGCAGCTTAGCCCCCCCGGGGGGGGCGGACGGAAACACCATATATTTT
CASSLAPPGGADGNTIYF
>-|TRBJ1-1|-|TRBV19
TGTGCCAGTAGTGGCCATCAGAACACTGAAGCTTTCTTT
CASSGHQNTEAFF
>-|TRBJ2-7|TRBD1|TRBV5-1
TGCGCCAGCAGCATGGGACAGGGTTCCGGGGCAATCTCCTACGAGCAGTACTTC
CASSMGQGSGAISYEQYF
>-|TRBJ1-1|-|TRBV5-1
TGCGCCAGCAGGGTGGCCCTTCAGAACACTGAAGCTTTCTTT
CASRVALQNTEAFF
>-|TRBJ2-5|-|TRBV3-1/TRBV3-2
TGTGCCAGCAGCCAAGGTGGGGGGTTGGGGACCCAGTACTTC
CASSQGGGLGTQYF
>few|TRBJ2-1|-|TRBV25-1
TGTGCCAGCAGTGAAGCGGGAGAGCAGTTCTTC
CASSEAGEQFF
>-|TRBJ1-2|TRBD1|TRBV5-1
TGCGCCAGCAGCCAGACAGGGGATCGGGGCTACACCTTC
CASSQTGDRGYTF
>once|TRBJ1-6|-|TRBV7-2
TGTGCCAGCAGCTTAGTAGGGGACAAGAATTCACCCCTCCACTTT
CASSLVGDKNSPLHF
>-|TRBJ1-4|-|TRBV4-1
TGCGCCAGCAGCCAGTACAGATGGTTTGAACTGTTTTTT
CASSQYRWFELFF
>few|TRBJ1-2|-|TRBV12-3/TRBV12-4
TGTGCCAGCAGTCGTAGGGGAGGGAATGGCTACACCTTC
CASSRRGGNGYTF
>-|TRBJ2-1|TRBD2|TRBV19
TGTGCCAGTACCGAGACCTTAGGGCGGGGGGCCAGCTACAATGAGCAGTTCTTC
CASTETLGRGASYNEQFF
>-|TRBJ1-1|TRBD1|TRBV5-4
TGTGCCAGCAGCCCCTGGACAGGGGTGAACACTGAAGCTTTCTTT
CASSPWTGVNTEAFF
>-|TRBJ2-7|TRBD1|TRBV5-1
TGCGCCAGCAGTTCCGGACCGGGACAGAACTCCTACGAGCAGTACTTC
CASSSGPGQNSYEQYF
>-|TRBJ1-1|-|TRBV3-1/TRBV3-2
TGTGCCAGCAGCCAAGATGACAGAAAAGCTTTCTTT
CASSQDDRKAFF
>-|TRBJ1-2|-|TRBV28
TGTGCCAGCAGTTCCGTGGGCAGGGATGGCTACACCTTC
CASSSVGRDGYTF